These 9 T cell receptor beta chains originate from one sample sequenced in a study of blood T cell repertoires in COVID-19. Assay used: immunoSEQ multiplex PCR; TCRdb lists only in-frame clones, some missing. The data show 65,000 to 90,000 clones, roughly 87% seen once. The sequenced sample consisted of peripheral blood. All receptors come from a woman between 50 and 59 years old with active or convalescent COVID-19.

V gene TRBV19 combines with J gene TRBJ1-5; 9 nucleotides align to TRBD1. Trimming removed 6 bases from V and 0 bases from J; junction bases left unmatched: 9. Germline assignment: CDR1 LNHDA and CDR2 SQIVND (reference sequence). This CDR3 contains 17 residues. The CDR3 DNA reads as TGTGCCAGTAGGCCGGGACAGGGTGCCTATAGCAATCAGCCCCAGCATTTT. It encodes CASRPGQGAYSNQPQHF.

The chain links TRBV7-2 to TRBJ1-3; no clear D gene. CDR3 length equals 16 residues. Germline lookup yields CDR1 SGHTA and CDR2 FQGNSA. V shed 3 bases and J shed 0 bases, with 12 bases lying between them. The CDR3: CASSLSGSNSGNTIYF. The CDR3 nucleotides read TGTGCCAGCAGCTTGAGCGGGTCCAACTCTGGAAACACCATATATTTT.

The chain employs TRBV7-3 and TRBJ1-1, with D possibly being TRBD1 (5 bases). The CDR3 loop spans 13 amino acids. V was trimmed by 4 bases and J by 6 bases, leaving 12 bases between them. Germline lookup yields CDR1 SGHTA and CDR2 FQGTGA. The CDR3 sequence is CASSSGGRAEAFF. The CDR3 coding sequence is TGTGCCAGCAGCTCCGGGGGAAGAGCTGAAGCTTTCTTT.

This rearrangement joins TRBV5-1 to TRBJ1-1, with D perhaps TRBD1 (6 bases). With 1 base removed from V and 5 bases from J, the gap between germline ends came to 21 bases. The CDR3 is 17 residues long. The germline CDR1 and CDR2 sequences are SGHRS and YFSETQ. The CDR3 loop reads CASSLRGNRASSTEAFF. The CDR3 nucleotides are TGCGCCAGCAGCTTGAGGGGAAACAGGGCCTCGAGTACTGAAGCTTTCTTT. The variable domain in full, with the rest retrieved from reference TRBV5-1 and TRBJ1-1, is KAGVTQTPRYLIKTRGQQVTLSCSPISGHRSVSWYQQTPGQGLQFLFEYFSETQRNKGNFPGRFSGRQFSNSRSEMNVSTLELGDSALYLCASSLRGNRASSTEAFFGQGTRLTVV.

This CDR3 is CASSLTGNEKLFF. The CDR3 DNA follows: TGTGCCAGCAGCCTGACAGGGAATGAAAAACTGTTTTTT. This rearrangement joins TRBV27 to TRBJ1-4; 7 bases fit TRBD1. The V and J ends lost 6 bases and 5 bases, in that order; junction bases with no gene match: 3. Germline CDR1 is MNHEY and CDR2 is SMNVEV (reference sequence). This CDR3 is 13 amino acids long.

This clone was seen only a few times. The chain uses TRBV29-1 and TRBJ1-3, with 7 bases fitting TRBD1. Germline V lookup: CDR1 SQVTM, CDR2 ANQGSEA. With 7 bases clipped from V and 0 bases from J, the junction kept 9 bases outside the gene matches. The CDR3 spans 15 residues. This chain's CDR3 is CSALGGGLSGNTIYF. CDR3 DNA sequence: TGCAGCGCCCTTGGAGGGGGCCTCTCTGGAAACACCATATATTTT.

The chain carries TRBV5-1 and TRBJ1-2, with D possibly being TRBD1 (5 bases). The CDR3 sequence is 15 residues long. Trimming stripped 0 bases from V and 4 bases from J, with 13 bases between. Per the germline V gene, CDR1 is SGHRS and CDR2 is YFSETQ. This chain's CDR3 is CASSLAPDSFYGYTF. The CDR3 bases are TGCGCCAGCAGCTTGGCCCCAGACAGTTTCTATGGCTACACCTTC.

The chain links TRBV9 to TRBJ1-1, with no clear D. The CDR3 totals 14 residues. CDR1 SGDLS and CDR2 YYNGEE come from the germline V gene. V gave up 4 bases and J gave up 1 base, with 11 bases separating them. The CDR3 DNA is TGTGCCAGCAGCCTAGAAGCGGGGAACACTGAAGCTTTCTTT. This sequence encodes CASSLEAGNTEAFF. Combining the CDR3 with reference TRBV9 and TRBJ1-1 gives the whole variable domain DSGVTQTPKHLITATGQRVTLRCSPRSGDLSVYWYQQSLDQGLQFLIQYYNGEERAKGNILERFSAQQFPDLHSELNLSSLELGDSALYFCASSLEAGNTEAFFGQGTRLTVV.

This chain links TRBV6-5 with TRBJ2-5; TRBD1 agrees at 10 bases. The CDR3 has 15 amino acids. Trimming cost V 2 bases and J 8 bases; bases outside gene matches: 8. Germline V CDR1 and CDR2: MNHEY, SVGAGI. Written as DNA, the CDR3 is TGTGCCAGCAGTTACACAACCGGGACAGGGGTAACCCAGTACTTC. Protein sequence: CASSYTTGTGVTQYF.